The text below deals with one TCR beta chain. Its antigen is currently unknown. This record comes from a study of lung T cells in sarcoidosis with Löfgren's syndrome. Study information: Sarcoidosis features CD4+ T cell accumulation in bronchoalveolar lavage fluid. General study findings and limits: Shared TRAV12-1 and TRBV2 CDR3 motifs across Löfgren's syndrome patients reportedly suggested public CD4+ TCRs. The most expanded V genes in Löfgren's patients were reportedly TRAV12-1 and TRBV2. TRBV2 was the preferred pairing partner of TRAV12-1, with similar CDR3s.

TCRdb itself ran the reads through MiXCR, one entry per CDR3 protein. The data hold thousands of distinct CDR3 sequences, with around a fifth observed a single time. V shed 2 bases and J 3 bases; nucleotides not matched to a gene: 3. This CDR3 has 15 residues. From germline, CDR1 is MNHEY and CDR2 SVGEGT. The clonotype comes from a human donor with sarcoidosis (Löfgren's syndrome or another form), or a control subject (not recorded which). Sequencing used CD4+ T cells from bronchoalveolar lavage fluid. The V gene is TRBV6-2 or TRBV6-3, the J gene TRBJ2-2, with TRBD2 matching 7 bases. CDR3 residues: CASSYLAADTGELFF. In DNA, the CDR3 is TGTGCCAGCAGTTACCTAGCGGCGGACACCGGGGAGCTGTTTTTT.